This TCR beta chain was observed in a study of cytomegalovirus exposure and HLA in healthy donors. Study-level findings and limits: Sequencing probably produced one cluster of sequence variants that were highly shared. No immune exposure information besides CMV serostatus was available. A later analysis linked a missense variant in DCLRE1C to the trimming of TCR beta V and J genes.

Regarding this clone: As yet, its antigen is unknown. Other DNA sequences in this sample translate to the same CDR3.

Deletions cut 0 bases from V and 7 bases from J, with 10 bases between. The germline V gene encodes CDR1 SGHNT and CDR2 YYREEE (reference sequence). This CDR3 spans 13 amino acids. Amplification used 60 Vbeta primers and 13 Jbeta primers. Study processing details: It was a later analysis that counted roughly 80 million unique TCR beta chains, of which around 11 million were shared. This table comes from immunoSEQ multiplex PCR, and its TCRdb copy is limited to in-frame clones, with some not included. V and J calls and clone size are copied from that table; D and trimming were computed from the DNA. The repertoire includes 120,000 or so clones, around 70% of them detected once, and 3.5% to 4.5% sits in the top ten.

The chain recombines TRBV5-4 with TRBJ1-2, with a possible D match to TRBD1 (6 bases). This TCR was sampled from a man between 35 and 55 years old in good health and CMV-seropositive. Source material: PBMCs. The CDR3 region is CASSLDRAGGYTF. The CDR3 DNA sequence: TGTGCCAGCAGCTTGGACAGGGCCGGTGGCTACACCTTC. Drawing the rest from reference TRBV5-4 and TRBJ1-2, the complete variable domain is ETGVTQSPTHLIKTRGQQVTLRCSSQSGHNTVSWYQQALGQGPQFIFQYYREEENGRGNFPPRFSGLQFPNYSSELNVNALELDDSALYLCASSLDRAGGYTFGSGTRLTVV.